These 7 T cell receptor beta chains share one sample of origin, sequenced in a study of chemoradiotherapy in HPV16-positive cancers. Libraries were prepared by immunoSEQ multiplex PCR; TCRdb keeps only in-frame clonotypes and omits some of them. The sample records roughly 7,400 clones, under 80% being singletons. The source was tumor tissue, collected from a patient who underwent chemoradiotherapy. The receptors originated from a human donor with HPV-associated anogenital cancer.

The genes are TRBV5-4 and TRBJ1-5; TRBD1 matches 7 bases. Germline CDR1 is SGHNT and CDR2 is YYREEE (reference sequence). CDR3 length equals 13 residues. The junction had 2 bases not matched to a gene; V was cut back by 4 bases and J by 4 bases. CDR3 amino acids: CASSQGDNQPQHF. The CDR3 region has the DNA TGTGCCAGCAGCCAGGGGGATAATCAGCCCCAGCATTTT.

This clone showed up just a few times. The rearrangement links TRBV6-7 to TRBJ2-5; D unresolved. TRBV6-7 is designated an ORF whose function remains uncertain. Trimming cost V 2 bases and J 1 base, with 5 bases left between them. The CDR3 has 13 residues. The CDR3 loop is CASSYLSQETQYF. CDR3 DNA: TGTGCCAGCAGTTACCTAAGCCAAGAGACCCAGTACTTC.

The V and J genes are TRBV7-2 and TRBJ2-5; TRBD2 might be the D (7 bases). This CDR3 comprises 14 residues. Germline CDR1 reads SGHTA; CDR2 reads FQGNSA. Trimming took off 3 bases at V and 9 bases at J, with 17 bases between the two ends. CDR3 sequence (DNA): TGTGCCAGCAGCTTCTTGACAGGCCGGGGGGCCCAGTACTTC. Translation: CASSFLTGRGAQYF.

V gene TRBV19 combines with J gene TRBJ2-2; either TRBD1 or TRBD2 may supply D (5 bases each). The CDR3 has 12 amino acids. Trimming pared 7 bases from V and 4 bases from J, leaving 7 bases between. Germline CDR1 reads LNHDA; CDR2 reads SQIVND (reference sequence). Written as DNA, the CDR3 is TGTGCCAGTATGAGGGGCACCGGGGAGCTGTTTTTT. It codes for CASMRGTGELFF.

The V and J genes are TRBV6-1 and TRBJ1-5; no firm D call. Germline loops: CDR1 MNHNS, CDR2 SASEGT. V was cut by 9 bases and J by 0 bases, with 12 bases left in between. The CDR3 totals 14 residues. The CDR3 sequence: CASVEGHSNQPQHF. CDR3 sequence (DNA): TGTGCCAGTGTTGAGGGCCATAGCAATCAGCCCCAGCATTTT.

This sequence joins TRBV7-9 and TRBJ1-4; 7 bases align to TRBD1. The germline CDR1 and CDR2 sequences are SEHNR and FQNEAQ (reference sequence). There are 14 residues in the CDR3. V shed 5 bases and J 6 bases; nucleotides not matched to a gene: 6. CDR3 in amino acids: CASSPRDRYEKLFF. DNA for the CDR3: TGTGCCAGCAGCCCCCGGGACAGATATGAAAAACTGTTTTTT.

In DNA, the CDR3 is TGTGCCAGCAGTGAAGGGACAGGGGGGTCTCTGGCTTTCTTT. Protein product: CASSEGTGGSLAFF. The genes are TRBV2 and TRBJ1-1; the match to TRBD1 covers 10 bases. CDR3 length: 14 amino acids. Germline V gene lookup returns CDR1 SNHLY and CDR2 FYNNEI. J gave up 11 bases and V 1 base, and 7 bases lay outside the gene matches.